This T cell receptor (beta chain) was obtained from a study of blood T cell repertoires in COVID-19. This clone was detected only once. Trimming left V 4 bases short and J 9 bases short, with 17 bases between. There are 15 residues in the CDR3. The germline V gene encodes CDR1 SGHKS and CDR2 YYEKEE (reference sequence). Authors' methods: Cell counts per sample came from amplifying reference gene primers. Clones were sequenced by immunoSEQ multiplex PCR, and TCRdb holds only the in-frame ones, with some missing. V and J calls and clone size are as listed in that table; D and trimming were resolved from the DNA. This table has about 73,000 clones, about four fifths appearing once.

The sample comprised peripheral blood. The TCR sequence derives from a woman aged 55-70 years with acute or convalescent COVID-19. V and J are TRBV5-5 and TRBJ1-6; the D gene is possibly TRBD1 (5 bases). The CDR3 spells CASSPNGGVGSPLHF. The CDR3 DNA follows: TGTGCCAGCAGCCCGAATGGGGGGGTGGGTTCACCCCTCCACTTT.